The sequence of this TCR beta chain was determined in a study of somatic mutations in cytotoxic T cells in rheumatoid arthritis. Study-level background: Blood samples of approximately 30 ml were drawn from patients (in EDTA) right after diagnosis and before any treatment.

On this clone itself: The antigen is unknown.

From germline, CDR1 is SGHDT and CDR2 YYEEEE. V lost 0 bases and J 7 bases, leaving 8 bases between the germline ends. There are 13 residues in the CDR3. As originally analysed: In patients, CD8+ clones bigger than 1% rarely had the same sequence as a published virus-specific TCRB. Generated by immunoSEQ multiplex PCR, the TCRdb table keeps only in-frame clones and is missing some. Clonal size and the V and J genes are those of that table, whereas D and trimming came from the DNA. This sample carries some 14,000 clones, roughly 82% of them seen once, and the ten largest clones take 29%. Study-wide results and caveats: The study found that the largest CD8+ clone exceeded 20% of CD8+ cells in 8 of 65 patients. Unlike healthy controls, rheumatoid arthritis patients had CD8+ clonality that increased with age.

Specimen: CD8+ T cells sorted from blood. This clonotype originated in an adult with rheumatoid arthritis. The chain couples TRBV5-6 to TRBJ2-1; possibly TRBD2 for D (6 bases). Here the CDR3 reads CASSLASENEQFF. Written as DNA, the CDR3 is TGTGCCAGCAGCTTGGCTAGCGAAAATGAGCAGTTCTTC.